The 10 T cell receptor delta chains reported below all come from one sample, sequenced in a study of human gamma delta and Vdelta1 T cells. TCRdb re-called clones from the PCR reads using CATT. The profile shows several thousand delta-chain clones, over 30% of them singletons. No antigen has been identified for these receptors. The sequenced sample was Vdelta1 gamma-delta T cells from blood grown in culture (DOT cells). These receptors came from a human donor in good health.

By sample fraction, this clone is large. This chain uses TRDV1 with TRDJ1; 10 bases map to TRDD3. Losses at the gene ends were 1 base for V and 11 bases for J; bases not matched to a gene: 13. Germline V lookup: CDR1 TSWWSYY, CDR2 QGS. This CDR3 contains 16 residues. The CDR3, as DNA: TGTGCTCTTGGGGAACAACAGTCCTTCGTACTGGGGGATCTCATCTTT. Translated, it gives CALGEQQSFVLGDLIF.

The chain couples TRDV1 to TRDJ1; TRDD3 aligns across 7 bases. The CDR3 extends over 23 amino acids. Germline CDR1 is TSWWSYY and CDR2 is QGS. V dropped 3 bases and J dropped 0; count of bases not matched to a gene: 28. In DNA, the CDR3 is TGTGCTCTTGGGGACCGCGCCGGGGGTGGGGGAAGCGGCCTTAACCCGTACACCGATAAACTCATCTTT. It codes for CALGDRAGGGGSGLNPYTDKLIF.

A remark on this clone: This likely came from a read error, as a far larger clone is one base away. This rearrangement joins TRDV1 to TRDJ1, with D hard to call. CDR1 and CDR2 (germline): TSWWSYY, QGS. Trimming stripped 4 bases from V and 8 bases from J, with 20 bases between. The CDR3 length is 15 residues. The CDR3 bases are TGTGCTCTTGGGGGCGGACCGGCGAGGATTGACAAACTCATCTTT. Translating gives CALGGGPARIDKLIF.

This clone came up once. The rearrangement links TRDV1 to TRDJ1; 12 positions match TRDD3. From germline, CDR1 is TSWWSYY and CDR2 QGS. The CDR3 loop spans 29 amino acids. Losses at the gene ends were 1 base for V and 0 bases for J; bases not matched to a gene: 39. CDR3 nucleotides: TGTGCTCTTGGGGAACCCTTCGAGGGGTACTGGGGGATACCCTATCACCCTGTCCGTAGTAGCTCGTACACCGATAAACTCATCTTT. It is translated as CALGEPFEGYWGIPYHPVRSSSYTDKLIF.

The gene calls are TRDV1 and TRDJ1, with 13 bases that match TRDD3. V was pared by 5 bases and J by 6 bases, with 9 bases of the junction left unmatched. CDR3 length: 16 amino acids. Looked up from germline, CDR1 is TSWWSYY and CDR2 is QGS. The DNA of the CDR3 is TGTGCTCTTGGGAACTGGGGGATACGGAAGAAGTATAAACTCATCTTT. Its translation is CALGNWGIRKKYKLIF.

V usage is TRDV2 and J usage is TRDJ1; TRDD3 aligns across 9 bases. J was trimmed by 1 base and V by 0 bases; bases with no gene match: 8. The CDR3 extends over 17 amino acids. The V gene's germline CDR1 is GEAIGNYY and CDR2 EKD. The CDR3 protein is CACDTARGILSTDKLIF. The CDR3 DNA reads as TGTGCCTGTGACACCGCTCGGGGGATACTCAGCACCGATAAACTCATCTTT.

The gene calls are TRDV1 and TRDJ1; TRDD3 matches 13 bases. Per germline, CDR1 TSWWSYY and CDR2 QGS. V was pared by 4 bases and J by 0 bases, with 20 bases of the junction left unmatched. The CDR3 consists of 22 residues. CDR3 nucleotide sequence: TGTGCTCTTGGGGCTGCTAAGGTCCCGACTGGGGGATACGCCTTGCACACCGATAAACTCATCTTT. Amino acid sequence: CALGAAKVPTGGYALHTDKLIF.

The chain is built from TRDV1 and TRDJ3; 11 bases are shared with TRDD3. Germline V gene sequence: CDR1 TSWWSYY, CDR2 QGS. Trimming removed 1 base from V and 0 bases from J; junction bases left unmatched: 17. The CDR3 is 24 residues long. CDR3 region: CALGEPDFGGGYAYPSWDTRQMFF. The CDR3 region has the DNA TGTGCTCTTGGGGAACCAGACTTTGGTGGGGGATACGCGTACCCCTCCTGGGACACCCGACAGATGTTTTTC.

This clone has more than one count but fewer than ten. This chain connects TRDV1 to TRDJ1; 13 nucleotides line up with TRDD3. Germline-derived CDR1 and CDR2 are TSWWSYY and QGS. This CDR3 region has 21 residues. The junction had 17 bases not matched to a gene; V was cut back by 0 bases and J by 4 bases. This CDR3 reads CALGELGPPFKLGDTDDKLIF. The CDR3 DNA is TGTGCTCTTGGGGAACTAGGACCGCCATTTAAACTGGGGGATACGGACGATAAACTCATCTTT.

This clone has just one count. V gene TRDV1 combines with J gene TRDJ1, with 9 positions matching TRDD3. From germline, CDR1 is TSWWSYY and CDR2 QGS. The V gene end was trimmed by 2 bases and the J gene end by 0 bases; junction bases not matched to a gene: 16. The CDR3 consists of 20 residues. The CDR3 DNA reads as TGTGCTCTTGGGGAAAGGGTGGGCTTCGTCTGGGGGATTTACACCGATAAACTCATCTTT. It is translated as CALGERVGFVWGIYTDKLIF.